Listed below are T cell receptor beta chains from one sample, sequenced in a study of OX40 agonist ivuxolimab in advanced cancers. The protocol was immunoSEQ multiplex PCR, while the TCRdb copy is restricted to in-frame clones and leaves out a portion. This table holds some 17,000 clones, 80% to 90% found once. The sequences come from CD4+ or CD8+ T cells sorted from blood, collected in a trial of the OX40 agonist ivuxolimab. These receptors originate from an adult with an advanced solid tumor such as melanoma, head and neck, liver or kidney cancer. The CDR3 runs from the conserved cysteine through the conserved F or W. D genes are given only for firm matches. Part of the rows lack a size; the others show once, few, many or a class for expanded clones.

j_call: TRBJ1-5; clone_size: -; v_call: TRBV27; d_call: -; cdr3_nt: TGTGCCAGCAGTTCCAGTTTCGGGGTTAGCAATCAGCCCCAGCATTTT; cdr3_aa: CASSSSFGVSNQPQHF
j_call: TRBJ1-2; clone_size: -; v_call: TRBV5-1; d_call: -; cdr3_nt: TGCGCCAGCAGCGCGGGAGTGGACGTTACTAACTATGGCTACACCTTC; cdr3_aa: CASSAGVDVTNYGYTF
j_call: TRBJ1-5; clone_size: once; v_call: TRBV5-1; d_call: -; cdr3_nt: TGCGCCAGCACCGGAAGACGAAATAACAATCAGCCCCAGCATTTT; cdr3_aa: CASTGRRNNNQPQHF
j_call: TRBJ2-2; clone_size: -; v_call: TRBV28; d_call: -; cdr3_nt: TGTGCCAGCAGGTCGAGGATAACCGGGGAGCTGTTTTTT; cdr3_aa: CASRSRITGELFF
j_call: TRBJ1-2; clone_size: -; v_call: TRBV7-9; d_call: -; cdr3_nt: TGTGCCAGCAGCTCAGGGGCCGCCCATGGCTACACCTTC; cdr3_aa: CASSSGAAHGYTF
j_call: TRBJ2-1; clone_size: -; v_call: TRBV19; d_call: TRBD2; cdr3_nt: TGTGCCAGCACCCTCCTAGCGGGAGCTGGTGAGCAGTTCTTC; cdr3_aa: CASTLLAGAGEQFF
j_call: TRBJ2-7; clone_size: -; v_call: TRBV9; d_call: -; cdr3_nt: TGTGCCAGCAGCGTAGCGGGGATGAGGGAGCAGTACTTC; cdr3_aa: CASSVAGMREQYF
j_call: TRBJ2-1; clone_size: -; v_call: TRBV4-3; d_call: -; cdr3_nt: TGCGCCAGCAGCCGAGACCCTCCACCCCACAATGAGCAGTTCTTC; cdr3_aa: CASSRDPPPHNEQFF
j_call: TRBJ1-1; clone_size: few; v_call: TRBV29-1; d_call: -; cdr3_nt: TGCAGCGTTCTCTTAGGGAGCACTGAAGCTTTCTTT; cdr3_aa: CSVLLGSTEAFF
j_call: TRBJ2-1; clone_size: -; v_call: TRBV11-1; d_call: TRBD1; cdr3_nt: TGTGCCAGCAGCTTGAGCACAGGGGGCGTTCTCAATGAGCAGTTCTTC; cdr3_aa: CASSLSTGGVLNEQFF
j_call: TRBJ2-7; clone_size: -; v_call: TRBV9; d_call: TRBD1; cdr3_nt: TGTGCCAGCAGCGCCGGTCTTGTCATGACAGGGGGCGATCAGTACTTC; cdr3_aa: CASSAGLVMTGGDQYF
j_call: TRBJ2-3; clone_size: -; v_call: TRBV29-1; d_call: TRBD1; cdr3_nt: TGCAGCGTTGAAGGTAGTACCGGGACAGGGACCACAGATACGCAGTATTTT; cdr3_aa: CSVEGSTGTGTTDTQYF
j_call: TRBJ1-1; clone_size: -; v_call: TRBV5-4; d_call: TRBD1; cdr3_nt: TGTGCCAGCAGACCAGACAGGGCCAACACTGAAGCTTTCTTT; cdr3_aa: CASRPDRANTEAFF
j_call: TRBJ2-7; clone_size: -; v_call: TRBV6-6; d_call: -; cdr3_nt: TGTGCCAGCACTTCCGGCGAGCCGGCGGCCCACGAGCAGTACTTC; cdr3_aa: CASTSGEPAAHEQYF
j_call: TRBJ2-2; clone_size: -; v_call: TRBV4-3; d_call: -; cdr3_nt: TGCGCCAGCAGCCAAGGGGGTGGGGGGGAGCTGTTTTTT; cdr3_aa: CASSQGGGGELFF
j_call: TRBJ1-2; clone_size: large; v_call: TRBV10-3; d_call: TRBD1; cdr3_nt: TGTGCCATCAGTGAGTCGACAGGGGAGCGTGGCTACACCTTC; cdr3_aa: CAISESTGERGYTF
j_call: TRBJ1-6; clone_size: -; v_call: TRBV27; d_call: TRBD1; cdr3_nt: TGTGCCAGCAGTTTCGGACAGGGGTGGTCACCCCTCCACTTT; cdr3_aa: CASSFGQGWSPLHF
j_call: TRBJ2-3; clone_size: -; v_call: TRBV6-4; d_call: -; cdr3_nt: TGTGCCAGCAGTGTGGAGGGAGACACAGATACGCAGTATTTT; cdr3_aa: CASSVEGDTDTQYF
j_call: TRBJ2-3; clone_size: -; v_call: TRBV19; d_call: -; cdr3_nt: TGTGCCAGTAGTCCAAGGGTGAGCACAGATACGCAGTATTTT; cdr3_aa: CASSPRVSTDTQYF
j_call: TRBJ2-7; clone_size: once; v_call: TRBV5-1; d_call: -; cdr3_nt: TGCGCCAGCAGTTTCGGGAACGCCTACGAGCAGTACTTC; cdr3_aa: CASSFGNAYEQYF
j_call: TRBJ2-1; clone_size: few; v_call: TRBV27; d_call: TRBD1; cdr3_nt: TGTGCCAGCAGTTTAACCGGGACAGGGGGTGATAATGAGCAGTTCTTC; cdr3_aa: CASSLTGTGGDNEQFF
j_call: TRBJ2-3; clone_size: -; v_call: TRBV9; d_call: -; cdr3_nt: TGTGCCAGCAGCGTAGCCCCGGGACTCAGCGGGGATACGCAGTATTTT; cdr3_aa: CASSVAPGLSGDTQYF
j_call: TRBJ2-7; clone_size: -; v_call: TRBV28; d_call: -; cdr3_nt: TGTGCCAGCAGTTTGCCCATGGACCCTTACGAGCAGTACTTC; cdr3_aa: CASSLPMDPYEQYF
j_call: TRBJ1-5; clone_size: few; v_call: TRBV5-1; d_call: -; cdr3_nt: TGCGCCAGCAGCCCTGAGGGGGGCCAGCCCCAGCATTTT; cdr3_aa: CASSPEGGQPQHF
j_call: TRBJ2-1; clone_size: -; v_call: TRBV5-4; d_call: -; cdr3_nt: TGTGCCAGCAGGCATACAGGGCTAAGTTACAATGAGCAGTTCTTC; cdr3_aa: CASRHTGLSYNEQFF
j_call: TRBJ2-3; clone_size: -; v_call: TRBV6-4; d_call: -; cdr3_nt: TGTGCCAGCAGTGACTCGGGGCATACGCAGTATTTT; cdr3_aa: CASSDSGHTQYF
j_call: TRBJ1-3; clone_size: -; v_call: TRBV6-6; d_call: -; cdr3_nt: TGTGCCAGCGCGGGGGCCAGAGGAGACACCATATATTTT; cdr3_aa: CASAGARGDTIYF
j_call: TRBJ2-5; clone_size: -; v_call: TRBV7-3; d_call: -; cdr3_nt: TGTGCCAGCAGACTCCCCTTGTTAGGGCAGGGACGTTCAGAGACCCAGTACTTC; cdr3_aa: CASRLPLLGQGRSETQYF
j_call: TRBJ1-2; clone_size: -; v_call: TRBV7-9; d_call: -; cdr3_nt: TGTGCCAGCAGCTTAGCAGGGGGCTATGGCTACACCTTC; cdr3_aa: CASSLAGGYGYTF
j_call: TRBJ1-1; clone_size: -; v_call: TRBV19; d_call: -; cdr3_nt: TGTGCCAGTAATATTGAGGGGCAGACTGAAGCTTTCTTT; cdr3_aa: CASNIEGQTEAFF
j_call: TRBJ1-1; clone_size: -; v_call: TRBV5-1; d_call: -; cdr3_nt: TGCGCCAGCAGCTTGGGGAGTTACACTGAAGCTTTCTTT; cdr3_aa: CASSLGSYTEAFF
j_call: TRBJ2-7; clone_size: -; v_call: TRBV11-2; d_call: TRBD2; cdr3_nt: TGTGCCAGCAGCTCCCCCGAGGGAGGGCTCCACGAGCAGTACTTC; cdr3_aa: CASSSPEGGLHEQYF
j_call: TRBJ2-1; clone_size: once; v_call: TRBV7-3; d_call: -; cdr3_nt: TGTGCCAGCAGCTCAACCTCAGGTCTGACAAATTACAATGAGCAGTTCTTC; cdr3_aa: CASSSTSGLTNYNEQFF
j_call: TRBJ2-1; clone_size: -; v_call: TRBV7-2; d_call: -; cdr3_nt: TGTGCCAGCAGCCTAAGACAGGCCCACAATGAGCAGTTCTTC; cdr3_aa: CASSLRQAHNEQFF
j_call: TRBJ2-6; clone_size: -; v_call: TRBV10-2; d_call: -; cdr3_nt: TGCGCCAGTAAATGGGACACCTACCAAACTGATGCCAACGTCCTGACTTTC; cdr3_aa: CASKWDTYQTDANVLTF
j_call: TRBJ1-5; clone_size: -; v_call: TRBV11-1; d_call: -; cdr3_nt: TGTGCCAGCAGCCCGACAGTTAGCAATCAGCCCCAGCATTTT; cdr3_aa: CASSPTVSNQPQHF
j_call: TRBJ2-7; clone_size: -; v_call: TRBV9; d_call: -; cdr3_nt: TGTGCCAGCAGCACAGGGTTGAAGACCTACGAGCAGTACTTC; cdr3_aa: CASSTGLKTYEQYF
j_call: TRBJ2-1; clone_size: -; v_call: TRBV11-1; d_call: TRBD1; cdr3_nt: TGTGCCAGCAGCTTAAGGGTGACAGGGCTTCAGGATGAGCAGTTCTTC; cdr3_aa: CASSLRVTGLQDEQFF
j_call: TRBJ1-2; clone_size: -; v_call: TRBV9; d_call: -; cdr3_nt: TGTGCCAGCAGCCCACACGGAGGGGGTTCTAACTATGGCTACACCTTC; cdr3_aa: CASSPHGGGSNYGYTF
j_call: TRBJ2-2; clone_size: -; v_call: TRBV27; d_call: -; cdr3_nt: TGTGCCAGCAATTCAGGGGTTGGCACCGGGGAGCTGTTTTTT; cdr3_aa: CASNSGVGTGELFF
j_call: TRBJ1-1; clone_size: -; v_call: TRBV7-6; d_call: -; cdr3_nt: TGTGCCAGCACCCTATCAACTGAAGCTTTCTTT; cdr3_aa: CASTLSTEAFF
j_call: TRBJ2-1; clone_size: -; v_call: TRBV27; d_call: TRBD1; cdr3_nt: TGTGCCAGCAGTACTCCGGGACAGGCTTCCAATGAGCAGTTCTTC; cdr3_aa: CASSTPGQASNEQFF
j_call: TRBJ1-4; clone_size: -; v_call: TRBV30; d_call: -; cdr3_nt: TGTGCCTGGGGGGGGGCAGGCCTCGAGAATGAAAAACTGTTTTTT; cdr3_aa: CAWGGAGLENEKLFF
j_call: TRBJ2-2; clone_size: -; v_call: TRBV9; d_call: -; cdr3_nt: TGTGCCAGCAGCGTAGTTTGGACGGGAAAAAACACCGGGGAGCTGTTTTTT; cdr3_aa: CASSVVWTGKNTGELFF
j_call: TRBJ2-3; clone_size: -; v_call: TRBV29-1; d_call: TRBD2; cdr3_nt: TGCAGCGTTGACGAAGCGGGAGATGGCACAGATACGCAGTATTTT; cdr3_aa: CSVDEAGDGTDTQYF
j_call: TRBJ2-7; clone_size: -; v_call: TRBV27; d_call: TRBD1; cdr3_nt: TGTGCCAGCAGTTTGGGGACAGGGTTCTACGAGCAGTACTTC; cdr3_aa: CASSLGTGFYEQYF
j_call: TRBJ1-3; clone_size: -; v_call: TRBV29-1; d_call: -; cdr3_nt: TGCAGCGTGTTTGAGGACACCATATATTTT; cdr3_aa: CSVFEDTIYF